Listed below are T cell receptor beta chains from one sample, sequenced in a study of regulatory T cells in long-lasting Graves disease. TCRdb used MiXCR to reprocess the multiplex PCR reads, holding one entry per CDR3 protein. The table records 500,000 to 700,000 distinct CDR3 sequences, around 30% of them present only once. This specimen consisted of peripheral blood mononuclear cells (PBMCs), obtained when the disease was refractory, from a patient treated with antithyroid drugs. All receptors come from a female donor with Graves disease. Both conserved end residues are part of each CDR3. The D gene is left open where the match is weak. Some rows have no size entry. The others give once, few or many, or a class for an expanded clone.

.	TRBV6-1	.	TRBJ2-7	CASRNRVSTYEQYF	TGTGCCAGCAGAAACAGGGTATCCACCTACGAGCAGTACTTC
.	TRBV27	.	TRBJ1-5	CASGSGVRNQPQHF	TGTGCCAGCGGTTCGGGGGTTCGCAATCAGCCCCAGCATTTT
.	TRBV12-3/TRBV12-4	.	TRBJ1-5	CASSPRLAVQPQHF	TGTGCCAGCAGTCCCAGGCTGGCAGTTCAGCCCCAGCATTTT
.	TRBV29-1	.	TRBJ1-5	CSVGFEQPQHF	TGCAGCGTTGGATTTGAGCAGCCCCAGCATTTT
.	TRBV3-1	few	TRBJ2-4	CASSQRAKNIQYF	TGTGCCAGCAGCCAACGGGCCAAAAACATTCAGTACTTC
.	TRBV5-1	once	TRBJ1-2	CASSLIGQDYGYTF	TGCGCCAGCAGCTTGATAGGGCAAGACTATGGCTACACCTTC
.	TRBV19	few	TRBJ1-5	CAGGGTVNQPQHF	TGTGCCGGAGGGGGTACCGTGAATCAGCCCCAGCATTTT
TRBD1	TRBV20-1	.	TRBJ1-2	CSANERQGNYGYTF	TGCAGTGCCAACGAACGACAGGGAAACTATGGCTACACCTTC
.	TRBV20-1	many	TRBJ1-4	CSAPPRSATNEKLFF	TGCAGTGCTCCTCCCCGGTCCGCAACTAATGAAAAACTGTTTTTT
.	TRBV20-1	many	TRBJ1-4	CSARDGGRNEKLFF	TGCAGTGCTAGAGATGGTGGCCGCAATGAAAAACTGTTTTTT
.	TRBV27	.	TRBJ2-5	CASSLLSGQETQYF	TGTGCCAGCAGTTTATTGTCGGGACAAGAGACCCAGTACTTC
.	TRBV5-1	.	TRBJ1-2	CASSLDLGGGYTF	TGCGCCAGCAGCTTGGATCTCGGGGGTGGCTACACCTTC
TRBD1	TRBV12-5	few	TRBJ2-7	CASGFIRGSSYEQYF	TGTGCTAGTGGTTTCATCAGGGGGAGCTCCTACGAGCAGTACTTC
.	TRBV15	.	TRBJ2-2	CATSRELRGAGELFF	TGTGCCACCAGCAGAGAGCTCAGGGGGGCCGGGGAGCTGTTTTTT
.	TRBV2	many	TRBJ1-2	CASSESSYGYTF	TGTGCCAGCAGTGAGTCCAGCTATGGCTACACCTTC
.	TRBV6-1	.	TRBJ2-7	CASSREGGEQYF	TGTGCCAGCTCTAGAGAAGGGGGGGAGCAGTACTTC
.	TRBV7-9	.	TRBJ2-3	CASSPVIGAREDTQYF	TGTGCCAGCAGCCCTGTGATAGGGGCACGTGAAGATACGCAGTATTTT
.	TRBV30	.	TRBJ1-1	CARRGHRNTEAFF	TGTGCCCGGAGAGGACACAGGAACACTGAAGCTTTCTTT
.	TRBV10-3	few	TRBJ1-2	CAISESTGMANYGYTF	TGTGCCATCAGTGAGTCTACAGGGATGGCTAACTATGGCTACACCTTC
TRBD1	TRBV19	.	TRBJ1-5	CASSGRTGLNQPQHF	TGTGCCAGTAGCGGAAGGACAGGGCTTAATCAGCCCCAGCATTTT
.	TRBV6-5	.	TRBJ1-2	CASSYSSQGSYTF	TGTGCCAGCAGTTACTCTAGCCAGGGGAGCTACACCTTC
.	TRBV6-1	many	TRBJ1-6	CASSPWTDSYNSPLHF	TGTGCCAGCAGTCCCTGGACCGACTCCTATAATTCACCCCTCCACTTT
TRBD1	TRBV19	.	TRBJ1-3	CASTMGQGLSGNTIYF	TGTGCCAGTACCATGGGACAGGGGCTCTCTGGAAACACCATATATTTT
.	TRBV18	.	TRBJ2-7	CASSQISYEQYF	TGTGCCAGCTCACAAATCTCCTACGAGCAGTACTTC
.	TRBV28	many	TRBJ1-1	CASSFAGRNTEAFF	TGTGCCAGCAGTTTTGCCGGGAGGAACACTGAAGCTTTCTTT
.	TRBV15	.	TRBJ1-6	CATSRDGGESKAGLHF	TGTGCCACCAGCAGAGATGGGGGGGAATCGAAGGCGGGCCTCCACTTT
.	TRBV5-1	.	TRBJ1-2	CASSSDGVNYGYTF	TGCGCCAGCAGCTCGGACGGGGTAAACTATGGCTACACCTTC
TRBD1	TRBV3-1	.	TRBJ1-1	CASSQDRGDSTEAFF	TGTGCCAGCAGCCAAGATAGGGGGGACAGCACTGAAGCTTTCTTT
.	TRBV2	few	TRBJ2-7	CASSESRHSYEQYF	TGTGCCAGCAGTGAGTCGCGGCACTCCTACGAGCAGTACTTC
.	TRBV20-1	.	TRBJ1-5	CSARTKQGYNQPQHF	TGCAGTGCTAGAACAAAGCAGGGTTACAATCAGCCCCAGCATTTT
.	TRBV11-2	once	TRBJ2-7	CASSLDSASTRNEQYF	TGTGCCAGCAGCTTAGACTCGGCCTCAACAAGGAACGAGCAGTACTTC
.	TRBV28	few	TRBJ1-5	CASSWSGVNQPQHF	TGTGCCAGCAGTTGGTCAGGGGTCAATCAGCCCCAGCATTTT
TRBD2	TRBV14	.	TRBJ2-7	CASSQVLSSGTYEQYF	TGTGCCAGCAGCCAAGTACTGTCTAGCGGGACCTACGAGCAGTACTTC
.	TRBV20-1	.	TRBJ2-7	CSAALDGRGEQYF	TGCAGTGCCGCTCTGGACGGAAGGGGGGAGCAGTACTTC
TRBD2	TRBV11-2	few	TRBJ2-2	CASSLRPGGDTGELFF	TGTGCCAGCAGCTTAAGACCGGGAGGAGACACCGGGGAGCTGTTTTTT
TRBD1	TRBV6-2/TRBV6-3	few	TRBJ1-5	CASSEVTGYSNQPQHF	TGTGCCAGCAGTGAAGTGACAGGGTATAGCAATCAGCCCCAGCATTTT
TRBD1	TRBV2	many	TRBJ2-5	CASRKDGTGEETQYF	TGTGCCAGCCGAAAAGACGGGACAGGGGAAGAGACCCAGTACTTC
.	TRBV5-1	.	TRBJ1-3	CASSWSSGNTIYF	TGCGCCAGCAGCTGGAGCTCTGGAAACACCATATATTTT
TRBD2	TRBV6-5	.	TRBJ2-2	CASSYSLKAGAYTGELFF	TGTGCCAGCAGTTACTCGTTGAAAGCGGGAGCGTACACCGGGGAGCTGTTTTTT
.	TRBV6-2/TRBV6-3	few	TRBJ2-1	CASSYSTAGNEQFF	TGTGCCAGCAGTTACTCGACTGCCGGCAATGAGCAGTTCTTC
.	TRBV6-1	.	TRBJ2-5	CASSLIPGRETQYF	TGTGCCAGCAGTCTAATACCGGGACGAGAGACCCAGTACTTC
.	TRBV20-1	.	TRBJ2-7	CSARVGVTTYEQYF	TGCAGTGCTAGAGTGGGAGTGACTACCTACGAGCAGTACTTC
.	TRBV7-9	.	TRBJ1-2	CASGLLGNYGYTF	TGTGCCAGCGGCTTGCTAGGGAACTATGGCTACACCTTC
.	TRBV5-1	few	TRBJ2-3	CASSLGQAKGDTQYF	TGCGCCAGCAGCTTGGGACAGGCCAAGGGAGATACGCAGTATTTT
.	TRBV20-1	few	TRBJ2-7	CSAKSHHSDAQYF	TGCAGTGCTAAGAGTCACCACAGTGACGCGCAGTACTTC
.	TRBV27	few	TRBJ2-7	CASRPPGQRRNMYEQYF	TGTGCCAGCAGGCCACCCGGACAGCGGCGGAACATGTACGAGCAGTACTTC
.	TRBV3-1	many	TRBJ1-2	CASSQAGGGYTF	TGTGCCAGCAGTCAGGCTGGGGGTGGCTACACCTTC
.	TRBV19	.	TRBJ1-1	CASSIGIGVNTEAFF	TGTGCCAGTAGTATTGGCATCGGGGTGAACACTGAAGCTTTCTTT
TRBD2	TRBV29-1	.	TRBJ2-7	CSVEGGGPGEQYF	TGCAGCGTTGAGGGGGGAGGGCCTGGCGAGCAGTACTTC
TRBD1	TRBV2	many	TRBJ2-5	CASSDVGQLQETQYF	TGTGCCAGCAGTGACGTGGGACAGCTGCAAGAGACCCAGTACTTC
.	TRBV3-1	.	TRBJ1-3	CASSQYRRSARRNTIYF	TGTGCCAGCAGCCAGTATCGACGGAGTGCCAGGAGGAACACCATATATTTT
.	TRBV20-1	.	TRBJ1-1	CSAILYRADTEAFF	TGCAGTGCAATTCTATACAGGGCCGACACTGAAGCTTTCTTT
TRBD1	TRBV6-1	many	TRBJ1-1	CASTKTKGAYTEAFF	TGTGCCAGCACCAAAACGAAGGGGGCTTACACTGAAGCTTTCTTT
.	TRBV20-1	.	TRBJ2-5	CSAGPTGETQYF	TGCAGTGCTGGCCCTACAGGAGAGACCCAGTACTTC
TRBD2	TRBV14	.	TRBJ2-7	CASSQAPTSCPYEQYF	TGTGCCAGCAGCCAAGCCCCGACTAGCTGCCCCTACGAGCAGTACTTC
.	TRBV29-1	.	TRBJ1-1	CSVRQNDPRTEAFF	TGCAGCGTTAGGCAGAACGATCCTCGCACTGAAGCTTTCTTT
TRBD1	TRBV13	.	TRBJ2-7	CASSYGDRGYEQYF	TGTGCCAGCAGCTACGGGGACAGGGGCTACGAGCAGTACTTC